This T cell receptor (beta chain) was sequenced for a study of blood T cell repertoires in COVID-19. For the study at large: PBMCs, B-cell-depleted T cells, or T cells provided the cDNA or gDNA that made up the material.

This clone was detected a few times. Per the study methods: For nucleated cells, counts were estimated from reference gene primer amplification. TCRdb's copy holds only in-frame clones and misses some; the assay was immunoSEQ multiplex PCR. V and J calls and clone size come straight from that table; D and trimming were deduced from the DNA. The table has 450,000 to 500,000 clones, over 75% seen once. Germline CDR1 SGHAT, CDR2 FQNNGV. Germline trimming cut 3 bases from V and 4 bases from J; bases unmatched to any gene: 4. The CDR3 consists of 15 residues. The source of this sequence is a human donor in a cohort sampled during active COVID-19. The chain couples TRBV11-2 to TRBJ2-2; 8 bases are shared with TRBD1. Source material: peripheral blood. The CDR3 DNA reads as TGTGCCAGCAGCTTTCGAGACAGGGGCACCGGGGAGCTGTTTTTT. It translates to CASSFRDRGTGELFF.